These 18 T cell receptor beta chains were all obtained from the same sample, sequenced in a study of T cell clonotyping in hematopoietic cell transplantation. This table comes from immunoSEQ multiplex PCR, and its TCRdb copy is limited to in-frame clones, with some not included. The sample includes several thousand clones, 81% of them seen just once. This sample comprised peripheral blood mononuclear cells, obtained 180 days after allogeneic stem cell transplant. These receptors all come from a female patient in her fifties who had an allogeneic stem cell transplant from an unrelated donor, so the T cells may come from the graft donor. Some clones in this sample may be carry-over from other donors' samples.

This clone has more than one count but fewer than ten. This chain uses TRBV10-3 with TRBJ1-1, with D hard to call. The V and J ends lost 0 bases and 7 bases respectively, with 12 bases between them. Germline V gene lookup returns CDR1 ENHRY and CDR2 SYGVKD. The CDR3 is 14 residues long. CDR3 region: CAISESFLGSEAFF. The CDR3 coding sequence is TGTGCCATCAGTGAGTCGTTTTTGGGGAGTGAAGCTTTCTTT.

The chain links TRBV5-8 to TRBJ2-7, with D perhaps TRBD1 (5 bases). In germline, CDR1 is SGHTS, CDR2 YDEGEE. Trimming removed 3 bases at V and 4 bases at J, with 14 bases between. The CDR3 consists of 14 residues. As DNA, the CDR3 is TGTGCCAGCAGCTCGGAATTCAGGGCTTACGAGCAGTACTTC. Encoded protein: CASSSEFRAYEQYF.

The rearrangement links TRBV2 to TRBJ1-5, with D possibly TRBD1 on 5 matching bases. Germline CDR1 reads SNHLY; CDR2 reads FYNNEI. This CDR3 contains 15 residues. Trimming stripped 5 bases from V and 7 bases from J, with 18 bases between. The CDR3 coding sequence is TGTGCCAGCAGTCCTGTCCAATCGGGGGGGCAGCCCCAGCATTTT. It is translated as CASSPVQSGGQPQHF.

This clone was counted a single time. The CDR3 nucleotides are TGTGCCAGCAGTGACAAAGAGGGGGGGGACACCGGGGAGCTGTTTTTT. Amino acids: CASSDKEGGDTGELFF. V and J are TRBV6-4 and TRBJ2-2, with a tentative D call TRBD2 (7 bases). Trimming left V 2 bases short and J 3 bases short, with 13 bases between. The CDR3 has 16 amino acids. Germline lookup yields CDR1 MRHNA and CDR2 SNTAGT.

The gene calls are TRBV25-1 and TRBJ1-6, with 7 bases matching TRBD1. Trimming cost V 5 bases and J 7 bases; bases outside gene matches: 5. CDR3 length: 14 amino acids. Germline CDR1 is MGHDK and CDR2 is SYGVNS. CDR3 sequence reads: CASSRQGPNSPLHF. The DNA of the CDR3 is TGTGCCAGCAGTCGACAGGGCCCGAATTCACCCCTCCACTTT.

CDR3 sequence: CASSNLAGVWELFF. The DNA for the CDR3 is TGTGCCAGCAGTAACCTAGCGGGGGTGTGGGAGCTGTTTTTT. This sequence joins TRBV6-1 and TRBJ2-2, with 10 nucleotides matching TRBD2. In germline, CDR1 is MNHNS, CDR2 SASEGT. V lost 5 bases, J lost 9 bases, and 6 bases stayed unmatched. CDR3 length: 14 amino acids.

This chain links TRBV19 with TRBJ1-1, with 11 bases lining up with TRBD1. This CDR3 region has 15 residues. Germline lookup yields CDR1 LNHDA and CDR2 SQIVND (reference sequence). CDR3 region: CVTTEDRGLETEAFF. The CDR3, as DNA: TGTGTAACAACGGAGGACAGGGGGCTAGAAACTGAAGCTTTCTTT.

The gene calls are TRBV28 and TRBJ1-4; D gene ambiguous. Germline CDR1 MDHEN, CDR2 SYDVKM. The CDR3 length is 17 residues. V lost 6 bases and J lost 0, with 17 bases in between. CDR3 amino acids: CASSSTQDGATNEKLFF. The CDR3 DNA follows: TGTGCCAGCAGCTCAACCCAAGACGGAGCAACTAATGAAAAACTGTTTTTT.

The genes are TRBV10-1 and TRBJ1-5, with a possible D match to TRBD1 (5 bases). CDR3 length: 13 residues. Trimming cost V 5 bases and J 5 bases, with 10 bases left between them. Germline CDR1 and CDR2: WNHNN and SYGVQD (reference sequence). In DNA, the CDR3 is TGCGCCAGCAGTTGGACACGCGATCAGCCCCAGCATTTT. It is translated as CASSWTRDQPQHF.

This clone is a singleton in its sample. The V call is TRBV7-9, the J call TRBJ1-2; 9 nucleotides align to TRBD1. The CDR3 sequence is 15 residues long. Germline loops: CDR1 SEHNR, CDR2 FQNEAQ (reference sequence). After removal of 1 base from V and 3 bases from J, the junction contained 3 bases not matched to a gene. In DNA, the CDR3 is TGTGCCAGCAGCTTAGTACAGGGGGCGTACTATGGCTACACCTTC. This gives the protein CASSLVQGAYYGYTF. The whole variable domain, remainder taken from reference TRBV7-9 and TRBJ1-2, is DTGVSQNPRHKITKRGQNVTFRCDPISEHNRLYWYRQTLGQGPEFLTYFQNEAQLEKSRLLSDRFSAERPKGSFSTLEIQRTEQGDSAMYLCASSLVQGAYYGYTFGSGTRLTVV.

CDR3 sequence (DNA): TGTGCCAGCAGTTACTCTGACAGAGACACAGATACGCAGTATTTT. Translating it yields CASSYSDRDTDTQYF. This chain links TRBV6-5 with TRBJ2-3, with D perhaps matching TRBD1 (5 bases). Germline CDR1 is MNHEY and CDR2 is SVGAGI. CDR3 length equals 15 residues. The germline V and J ends were trimmed by 0 bases and 2 bases, with 9 bases remaining between them.

The chain joins TRBV28 to TRBJ1-2; D is unclear. Germline V CDR1 and CDR2: MDHEN, SYDVKM. V lost 1 base and J lost 2, with 8 bases in between. The CDR3 length is 14 residues. This chain's CDR3 is CASSLSPENYGYTF. CDR3 bases: TGTGCCAGCAGTTTATCTCCGGAGAACTATGGCTACACCTTC.

This clone appeared a single time. V gene TRBV18 combines with J gene TRBJ1-5; the D gene is possibly TRBD1 (6 bases). V was clipped by 0 bases and J by 8 bases, with 14 bases between them. This CDR3 region has 15 residues. Germline-derived CDR1 and CDR2 are KGHSH and LQKENI. CDR3 DNA sequence: TGTGCCAGCTCACCACCTCCCGGAGGGGGAGAGCCCCAGCATTTT. Its translation: CASSPPPGGGEPQHF. The full variable domain, its missing parts supplied by reference TRBV18 and TRBJ1-5, is NAGVMQNPRHLVRRRGQEARLRCSPMKGHSHVYWYRQLPEEGLKFMVYLQKENIIDESGMPKERFSAEFPKEGPSILRIQQVVRGDSAAYFCASSPPPGGGEPQHFGDGTRLSIL.

As for this clone: A junction end diverges from the germline sequence, so it may reflect a read error. V gene TRBV19 combines with J gene TRBJ2-2; D is uncertain. This CDR3 comprises 17 residues. Germline CDR1 LNHDA, CDR2 SQIVND (reference sequence). This chain's CDR3 is CAGSTEDASPNTGELFF. In DNA, the CDR3 is TGTGCCGGTAGTACAGAGGACGCTTCGCCAAACACCGGGGAGCTGTTTTTT.

As to this clone: Here the CDR3 omits its conserved ending phenylalanine or tryptophan, so a read error is the likely source. No DNA is shown, since the ends of the CDR3 on it are uncertain; the CDR3 is the one TCRdb lists. V usage is TRBV25-1 and J usage is TRBJ2-7; the table assigns TRBD2, which was not confirmed against the DNA. Germline-derived CDR1 and CDR2 are MGHDK and SYGVNS. The CDR3 contains 9 residues when both ends are counted. CDR3 amino acids: CASSPHLTE.

This chain connects TRBV5-1 to TRBJ2-5, with D unclear. Germline V gene lookup returns CDR1 SGHRS and CDR2 YFSETQ. V gave up 3 bases and J gave up 3 bases, with 3 bases separating them. This CDR3 is built from 11 residues. The CDR3 nucleotides read TGCGCCAGCAGCTGGGAAGAGACCCAGTACTTC. The encoded protein is CASSWEETQYF.

The chain recombines TRBV10-2 with TRBJ2-7; 7 nucleotides align to TRBD1. Germline values: CDR1 WSHSY, CDR2 SAAADI. Germline trimming cut 7 bases from V and 3 bases from J; bases unmatched to any gene: 3. This CDR3 has 12 residues. CDR3 nucleotides: TGCGCCAGCATGGGACAGAGCTACGAGCAGTACTTC. Translating gives CASMGQSYEQYF.

This clone was picked up a small number of times. The chain links TRBV15 to TRBJ2-5; 8 bases line up with TRBD2. CDR1 and CDR2 (germline): LNHNV, YYDKDF (reference sequence). J was trimmed by 5 bases and V by 1 base; bases with no gene match: 15. The CDR3 loop spans 18 amino acids. The CDR3 protein is CATSRGGQGRGAWETQYF. CDR3 DNA sequence: TGTGCCACCAGCAGAGGGGGCCAGGGGCGGGGGGCCTGGGAGACCCAGTACTTC.